A single sample gave rise to the 32 T cell receptor beta chains below, sequenced in a study of blood T cells in healthy people across ages (dated by TCRdb to about 2015). To prepare the library, 5' RACE was applied. The sample was run on an Illumina HiSeq 2500. A second PCR of roughly 6 to 11 cycles was run with a J-beta primer mix and a sample-barcoded 5' primer. The public sequencing data were trimmed at Q25 with fastp and processed into clonotypes with MiXCR by TCRdb, which kept only in-frame beta chains. Identical CDR3 protein sequences are pooled into one entry, listed with their most common genes and DNA. Counted in this sample were hundreds of thousands of distinct CDR3 sequences; about 52% of them appeared once. The ten largest make up roughly 30% of the sample. The sample comprised blood. The receptors originated from an older woman in good health.

The V call is TRBV2, the J call TRBJ1-2; D gene ambiguous. Germline V gene data show CDR1 as SNHLY and CDR2 as FYNNEI. V was pared by 2 bases and J by 8 bases, with 18 bases between. The CDR3 totals 15 residues. The CDR3 here is CASSELSLVYGGYTF. The CDR3 bases are TGTGCCAGCAGTGAACTCTCTTTGGTCTACGGCGGCTACACCTTC. Complete variable domain (other parts from reference TRBV2 and TRBJ1-2): EPEVTQTPSHQVTQMGQEVILRCVPISNHLYFYWYRQILGQKVEFLVSFYNNEISEKSEIFDDQFSVERPDGSNFTLKIRSTKLEDSAMYFCASSELSLVYGGYTFGSGTRLTVV.

The chain combines TRBV25-1 with TRBJ1-1, with 7 bases matching TRBD1. CDR1 is MGHDK, CDR2 SYGVNS, per germline. J gave up 6 bases and V 1 base, and 14 bases lay outside the gene matches. CDR3 length: 17 residues. CDR3 DNA: TGTGCCAGCAGTGAATGGGGCGCGACGACAGGGCGGCCTGAAGCTTTCTTT. Translated: CASSEWGATTGRPEAFF.

The chain carries TRBV20-1 and TRBJ2-1; 8 nucleotides align to TRBD2. V shed 0 bases, J shed 4 bases, and the junction held 8 bases outside the gene matches. CDR1 and CDR2 from the germline V gene are DFQATT and SNEGSKA (reference sequence). CDR3 length: 16 amino acids. The CDR3, as DNA: TGCAGTGCTAGAGATCTCTCTAGCGGGCCTTACAATGAGCAGTTCTTC. It encodes CSARDLSSGPYNEQFF.

This sequence joins TRBV20-1 and TRBJ2-3; D may be TRBD1 (6 bases). Germline V gives CDR1 DFQATT, CDR2 SNEGSKA (reference sequence). Between the trimmed V and J ends, which lost 6 bases and 0 bases, there was a span of 16 bases. This CDR3 contains 15 residues. The CDR3 sequence is CSAPGTPTSTDTQYF. CDR3 bases: TGCAGTGCCCCCGGGACACCGACTAGCACAGATACGCAGTATTTT.

The genes are TRBV4-2 and TRBJ2-7; 16 bases are shared with TRBD2. Germline CDR1 and CDR2: LGHNA and YNFKEQ. The V and J ends lost 0 bases and 3 bases, in that order; junction bases with no gene match: 5. This CDR3 has 18 amino acids. CDR3 loop: CASSQDGTSGRDYYEQYF. DNA for the CDR3: TGTGCCAGCAGCCAAGATGGGACTAGCGGGAGGGATTACTACGAGCAGTACTTC.

The chain recombines TRBV7-2 with TRBJ2-7; D unresolved. Germline CDR1 SGHTA, CDR2 FQGNSA. V dropped 2 bases and J dropped 6 bases, with 14 bases sitting between them. The CDR3 has 14 amino acids. CDR3: CASSLYLGISEQYF. CDR3 sequence (DNA): TGTGCCAGCAGCTTATATCTGGGTATTTCCGAGCAGTACTTC.

This chain links TRBV2 with TRBJ2-1; TRBD2 aligns across 9 bases. After removal of 7 bases from V and 10 bases from J, the junction contained 11 bases not matched to a gene. CDR3 length: 14 residues. Germline lookup yields CDR1 SNHLY and CDR2 FYNNEI. The CDR3: CASTGSGGSGEQFF. Here the CDR3 DNA reads TGTGCCAGCACCGGTAGCGGGGGTTCTGGCGAGCAGTTCTTC.

The CDR3 protein is CSARAHLDYGYTF. In nucleotides, the CDR3 is TGCAGTGCTAGAGCACACTTGGACTATGGCTACACCTTC. V and J are TRBV20-1 and TRBJ1-2; no firm D call. Germline loops: CDR1 DFQATT, CDR2 SNEGSKA (reference sequence). CDR3 size: 13 residues. V lost 1 base and J lost 3, with 9 bases in between.

The table lists this clonotype with a few counts. The V call is TRBV7-9, the J call TRBJ1-5; TRBD1 agrees at 7 bases. CDR3 length equals 14 residues. The trim removed 5 bases at V and 7 bases at J, leaving 8 bases unmatched. Germline lookup yields CDR1 SEHNR and CDR2 FQNEAQ (reference sequence). CDR3 bases: TGTGCCAGCAGCCCAGGACCAGGGGGGCAGCCCCAGCATTTT. Translation: CASSPGPGGQPQHF.

The genes are TRBV7-9 and TRBJ2-1; D is possibly TRBD2 (7 bases). CDR1 SEHNR and CDR2 FQNEAQ come from the germline V gene (reference sequence). V dropped 3 bases and J dropped 10 bases, with 28 bases sitting between them. The CDR3 has 18 amino acids. In DNA form, the CDR3 reads TGTGCCAGCAGCTTTGAGGGGGGGCAACGAACCCGATTCAAGGAGCAGTTCTTC. As protein: CASSFEGGQRTRFKEQFF.

Many counts were recorded for this clonotype. The genes are TRBV3-1 and TRBJ1-6; D is possibly TRBD1 (6 bases). V was cut by 0 bases and J by 8 bases, with 17 bases left in between. The CDR3 covers 17 residues. Germline CDR1 and CDR2: LGHDT and YNNKEL (reference sequence). The CDR3 bases are TGTGCCAGCAGCCAAGAAGCCTTGGCAGGGGTTGATTCACCCCTCCACTTT. Amino acids: CASSQEALAGVDSPLHF.

V gene TRBV9 combines with J gene TRBJ2-5, with 11 bases identical to TRBD2. J lost 4 bases, V lost 2 bases, and 10 bases had no gene match. The CDR3 loop spans 17 amino acids. Germline V lookup: CDR1 SGDLS, CDR2 YYNGEE. CDR3 loop: CASSVGLLAGGRETQYF. In nucleotides, the CDR3 is TGTGCCAGCAGCGTTGGCCTCCTAGCGGGAGGACGAGAGACCCAGTACTTC.

This sequence joins TRBV28 and TRBJ2-3, with D perhaps TRBD1 (5 bases). Germline CDR1 and CDR2: MDHEN and SYDVKM. The CDR3 loop spans 15 amino acids. The V gene lost 7 bases and the J gene lost 3 bases, with 17 bases spanning the gap. This CDR3 is CASTDRSLRTDTQYF. DNA of the CDR3: TGTGCCAGCACAGACAGATCTCTTAGAACAGATACGCAGTATTTT.

This clonotype was detected many times. The J gene is TRBJ2-7, the V gene TRBV12-3 or TRBV12-4; TRBD1 matches 7 bases. CDR3 size: 16 residues. The V segment lost 5 bases and the J segment 2 bases; nucleotides outside the gene matches: 12. CDR3 sequence reads: CASSPPFSGGPYEQYF. The DNA of the CDR3 is TGTGCCAGCAGTCCTCCCTTCTCAGGGGGTCCCTACGAGCAGTACTTC.

This clonotype showed up many times. The chain uses TRBV9 and TRBJ2-7; D is perhaps TRBD2 (6 bases). The CDR3 is 14 amino acids. The V end lost 6 bases, the J end lost 5 bases, and 18 bases lay between the germline ends. Germline loops: CDR1 SGDLS, CDR2 YYNGEE. CDR3: CASNPRPGGNEQYF. DNA for the CDR3: TGTGCCAGCAACCCCCGTCCCGGGGGTAACGAGCAGTACTTC.

This clonotype was seen a handful of times. This rearrangement joins TRBV4-2 to TRBJ2-1; no clear D gene. The germline CDR1 and CDR2 sequences are LGHNA and YNFKEQ. The CDR3 contains 15 residues. Trimming shortened V by 0 bases and J by 8 bases, and 14 bases separated the two germline ends. The CDR3 nucleotides are TGTGCCAGCAGCCAAGAAATGGCTAACCCCCATGAGCAGTTCTTC. Its protein product is CASSQEMANPHEQFF.

This chain connects TRBV20-1 to TRBJ2-5; TRBD2 matches 7 bases. This CDR3 is built from 16 residues. The V gene end was trimmed by 2 bases and the J gene end by 2 bases; junction bases not matched to a gene: 11. CDR1 and CDR2 from the germline V gene are DFQATT and SNEGSKA (reference sequence). CDR3 DNA: TGCAGTGCTAGATCCCCGGGGAGCGGGATACAAGAGACCCAGTACTTC. Translation: CSARSPGSGIQETQYF.

This clonotype was found a few times. Its ends do not fully match the called genes, so a read error is possible. This chain uses TRBV7-7 with TRBJ2-7; 8 positions match TRBD2. Looked up from germline, CDR1 is SSHAT and CDR2 is FNYEAQ (reference sequence). The CDR3 runs 17 residues. CDR3 protein: CASSTSLQAGDPGEQYF. For the CDR3, the DNA is TGTGCTAGCAGTACATCCCTCCAAGCGGGAGATCCGGGCGAGCAGTACTTC. The complete variable domain, with remaining parts taken from reference TRBV7-7 and TRBJ2-7, reads GAGVSQSPRYKVTKRGQDVTLRCDPISSHATLYWYQQALGQGPEFLTYFNYEAQPDKSGLPSDRFSAERPEGSISTLTIQRTEQRDSAMYRCASSTSLQAGDPGEQYFGPGTRLTVT.

This clonotype occurred a few times. The CDR3 spells CASSQAGGPGETQYF. The CDR3 DNA sequence: TGCGCCAGCAGCCAAGCGGGAGGGCCCGGGGAGACCCAGTACTTC. V is TRBV4-3 and J is TRBJ2-5; 8 bases are shared with TRBD2. This CDR3 spans 15 amino acids. V lost 1 base, J lost 5 bases, and 6 bases stayed unmatched. CDR1 is LGHNA and CDR2 is YSLEER in the germline V gene.

At least ten counts were recorded for this clonotype. This chain connects TRBV2 to TRBJ2-7; D uncertain. Germline CDR1 SNHLY, CDR2 FYNNEI. Trimming removed 7 bases at V and 2 bases at J, with 12 bases between. There are 13 residues in the CDR3. The DNA of the CDR3 is TGTGCCAGCATATCCGGGCTCACCTACGAGCAGTACTTC. This encodes CASISGLTYEQYF.

This clonotype was detected many times. The chain combines TRBV5-1 with TRBJ2-5, with 12 nucleotides matching TRBD1. The ends lost 5 bases at V and 5 bases at J; junction bases unmatched: 10. Germline assignment: CDR1 SGHRS and CDR2 YFSETQ. This CDR3 comprises 16 residues. The CDR3 coding sequence is TGCGCCAGCAGGGGATCCGGGACAGGGGGCTACGAGACCCAGTACTTC. Translation gives CASRGSGTGGYETQYF.

The J gene is TRBJ1-1, the V gene TRBV5-4; D is unclear. Germline CDR1 is SGHNT and CDR2 is YYREEE (reference sequence). Between the trimmed V and J ends, which lost 3 bases and 7 bases, there was a span of 22 bases. This CDR3 contains 16 residues. The CDR3 loop is CASSSETTRITIEAFF. Written as DNA, the CDR3 is TGTGCCAGCAGCTCGGAGACGACACGGATAACGATTGAAGCTTTCTTT.

The V gene is TRBV28, the J gene TRBJ1-2, with 7 nucleotides matching TRBD1. The CDR3 is made up of 13 amino acids. With 5 bases clipped from V and 8 bases from J, the junction kept 8 bases outside the gene matches. CDR1 is MDHEN and CDR2 is SYDVKM in the germline V gene. CDR3 loop: CASSVDRYGGYTF. In DNA, the CDR3 is TGTGCCAGCAGTGTGGACAGGTATGGCGGCTACACCTTC.

This clonotype was seen a few times. The chain recombines TRBV20-1 with TRBJ2-1; D is possibly TRBD1 or TRBD2 (6 bases each). The CDR3 length is 17 residues. In germline, CDR1 is DFQATT, CDR2 SNEGSKA (reference sequence). V lost 0 bases and J lost 4, with 19 bases in between. In nucleotides, the CDR3 is TGCAGTGCTAGAGATGGGACGCGGGACATACTATACAATGAGCAGTTCTTC. It codes for CSARDGTRDILYNEQFF.

This chain links TRBV20-1 with TRBJ2-4, with TRBD1 identical over 8 bases. The CDR3 contains 15 residues. Trimming cost V 3 bases and J 3 bases; bases outside gene matches: 7. CDR1 DFQATT and CDR2 SNEGSKA come from the germline V gene (reference sequence). The CDR3 sequence is CSASPFTGGKNIQYF. The CDR3 DNA sequence: TGCAGTGCTAGCCCTTTCACAGGGGGCAAAAACATTCAGTACTTC.

The genes are TRBV10-3 and TRBJ2-7, with TRBD2 as a possible D gene (6 bases). CDR3 length equals 14 residues. The V gene lost 8 bases and the J gene lost 3 bases, with 17 bases spanning the gap. Germline CDR1 reads ENHRY; CDR2 reads SYGVKD. The CDR3 reads CAIGLRAGSYEQYF. The CDR3 region has the DNA TGTGCCATCGGGTTAAGGGCGGGGAGCTACGAGCAGTACTTC.

The genes are TRBV27 and TRBJ2-3; 9 nucleotides match TRBD2. The ends lost 5 bases at V and 4 bases at J; junction bases unmatched: 13. Per germline, CDR1 MNHEY and CDR2 SMNVEV (reference sequence). The CDR3 loop spans 17 amino acids. The CDR3 region is CASSRGEVAGDSDTQYF. DNA for the CDR3: TGTGCCAGCAGTAGGGGTGAGGTAGCGGGAGATTCAGATACGCAGTATTTT.

The chain uses TRBV20-1 and TRBJ2-7; 7 bases align to TRBD1. The CDR3 contains 14 residues. With V trimmed by 6 bases and J by 3 bases, 11 bases remained unmatched. The germline V gene has CDR1 DFQATT and CDR2 SNEGSKA (reference sequence). CDR3 DNA sequence: TGCAGTGCACCTAGGGGGCGCAGTCTCTACGAGCAGTACTTC. Translated, it gives CSAPRGRSLYEQYF.

This chain connects TRBV28 to TRBJ1-1; D is undetermined. This CDR3 is built from 15 residues. The germline gives CDR1 MDHEN, CDR2 SYDVKM. V dropped 3 bases and J dropped 6 bases, with 17 bases sitting between them. The CDR3 DNA reads as TGTGCCAGCAGTTTTGTTAAGGGATCATCCGCTGAAGCTTTCTTT. This gives the protein CASSFVKGSSAEAFF.

The CDR3 DNA is TGTGCCAGCAGCTATGCCCACGAGGGGAATGAGCAGTACTTC. Its translation: CASSYAHEGNEQYF. This chain uses TRBV7-9 with TRBJ2-7; TRBD1 or TRBD2 may be the D gene (5 bases each). The germline CDR1 and CDR2 sequences are SEHNR and FQNEAQ (reference sequence). Deletions cut 4 bases from V and 7 bases from J, with 17 bases between. The CDR3 length is 14 residues. The variable domain in full, completed from reference TRBV7-9 and TRBJ2-7, reads DTGVSQNPRHKITKRGQNVTFRCDPISEHNRLYWYRQTLGQGPEFLTYFQNEAQLEKSRLLSDRFSAERPKGSFSTLEIQRTEQGDSAMYLCASSYAHEGNEQYFGPGTRLTVT.

This clonotype was seen a few times. The chain couples TRBV11-2 to TRBJ1-1, with D perhaps TRBD1 (5 bases). V was clipped by 4 bases and J by 2 bases, with 11 bases between them. The CDR3 spans 14 residues. Per germline, CDR1 SGHAT and CDR2 FQNNGV. CDR3 sequence (DNA): TGTGCCAGCAGCTCGCGGACAAGCAACACTGAAGCTTTCTTT. Translating it yields CASSSRTSNTEAFF.

The V and J genes are TRBV20-1 and TRBJ1-1; D unresolved. Germline CDR1 reads DFQATT; CDR2 reads SNEGSKA (reference sequence). Deletions cut 7 bases from V and 1 base from J, with 7 bases between. This CDR3 spans 11 amino acids. The chain's CDR3 is CSVMGNTEAFF. The CDR3 bases are TGCAGTGTTATGGGGAACACTGAAGCTTTCTTT.